These 29 T cell receptor beta chains originate from one sample sequenced in a study of identical twins. One entry per CDR3 protein results from TCRdb running MiXCR on the 5' RACE reads. The sample consists of approximately 530,000 distinct CDR3 sequences, more than 20% of them appearing once. This sample was also put to use in a study of yellow fever vaccine responses in identical twins.

The sequenced sample was CD4+ T cells sorted from blood. The receptors shown here come from a woman younger than 30 in good health.

The rearrangement links TRBV5-1 to TRBJ2-2; 7 bases map to TRBD1. There are 16 residues in the CDR3. The V segment lost 2 bases and the J segment 0 bases; nucleotides outside the gene matches: 4. Germline V CDR1 and CDR2: SGHRS, YFSETQ. In nucleotides, the CDR3 is TGCGCCAGCAGCTTTTCCGGGACAGCGAACACCGGGGAGCTGTTTTTT. Translation gives CASSFSGTANTGELFF.

In DNA, the CDR3 is TGCAGTGCTGGCAGGACTGATAATGAAAAACTGTTTTTT. It yields the protein CSAGRTDNEKLFF. This chain links TRBV20-1 with TRBJ1-4, with no clear D. The CDR3 extends over 13 amino acids. Germline V gene sequence: CDR1 DFQATT, CDR2 SNEGSKA (reference sequence). Trimming removed 5 bases from V and 4 bases from J, with 11 bases in between.

The sample holds a few counts of this clonotype. The J gene is TRBJ1-1, the V gene TRBV20-1; a possible D gene is TRBD1 (6 bases). The CDR3 extends over 14 amino acids. The germline V and J ends were trimmed by 0 bases and 7 bases, with 15 bases remaining between them. Germline CDR1 DFQATT, CDR2 SNEGSKA (reference sequence). In DNA form, the CDR3 reads TGCAGTGCTAGAGACCCGTCGCAGGGGATTGAAGCTTTCTTT. Translation gives CSARDPSQGIEAFF.

This clonotype has a handful of counts. The CDR3 DNA reads as TGTGCCAGCAGAGGGACTAGCGGGAGGGCCGTGACAGATACGCAGTATTTT. Translated: CASRGTSGRAVTDTQYF. The genes are TRBV2 and TRBJ2-3; 16 bases agree with TRBD2. This CDR3 has 17 amino acids. V dropped 6 bases and J dropped 3; count of bases not matched to a gene: 6. The germline CDR1 and CDR2 sequences are SNHLY and FYNNEI. The full variable domain, in which reference TRBV2 and TRBJ2-3 provide the parts outside the CDR3, is EPEVTQTPSHQVTQMGQEVILRCVPISNHLYFYWYRQILGQKVEFLVSFYNNEISEKSEIFDDQFSVERPDGSNFTLKIRSTKLEDSAMYFCASRGTSGRAVTDTQYFGPGTRLTVL.

In this sample, this clonotype turned up once. The gene calls are TRBV12-5 and TRBJ2-4; 10 nucleotides agree with TRBD1. Germline CDR1 is LGHNT and CDR2 is FRNRAP. V trimming: 1 base; J trimming: 4 bases; junction bases outside the gene matches: 4. The CDR3 has 16 residues. The CDR3 DNA follows: TGTGCTAGTGGTTTGGGAGACAGGGGGCCAAAAAACATTCAGTACTTC. This translates into CASGLGDRGPKNIQYF. The whole variable domain, filled in from reference TRBV12-5 and TRBJ2-4, reads DARVTQTPRHKVTEMGQEVTMRCQPILGHNTVFWYRQTMMQGLELLAYFRNRAPLDDSGMPKDRFSAEMPDATLATLKIQPSEPRDSAVYFCASGLGDRGPKNIQYFGAGTRLSVL.

CDR3 in DNA: TGTGCCAGTAGTATAGAGCGGGGCTGGGGGGATCAGCCCCAGCATTTT. It encodes CASSIERGWGDQPQHF. The V and J genes are TRBV19 and TRBJ1-5; perhaps TRBD1 as D (5 bases). Germline CDR1 is LNHDA and CDR2 is SQIVND (reference sequence). The CDR3 has 16 residues. The V gene lost 0 bases and the J gene lost 5 bases, with 14 bases spanning the gap.

This clonotype was found a few times. The chain carries TRBV6-1 and TRBJ2-2, with 9 bases fitting TRBD1. The V gene end was trimmed by 5 bases and the J gene end by 10 bases; junction bases not matched to a gene: 17. Germline V gives CDR1 MNHNS, CDR2 SASEGT. The CDR3 extends over 17 amino acids. The CDR3 DNA follows: TGTGCCAGCAGTCTCCCCGGACAGGGGTTTCCTTTCCCGGAGCTGTTTTTT. This codes for CASSLPGQGFPFPELFF.

A few counts support this clonotype. The chain has TRBV5-4 and TRBJ2-2; 8 nucleotides agree with TRBD2. V gave up 3 bases and J gave up 2 bases; unmatched junction bases: 12. Per germline, CDR1 SGHNT and CDR2 YYREEE (reference sequence). This CDR3 is built from 18 residues. CDR3 in DNA: TGTGCCAGCAGCTCCGGGGGGGGAGCGGGAGCCAACACCGGGGAGCTGTTTTTT. This codes for CASSSGGGAGANTGELFF.

The chain uses TRBV3-1 and TRBJ2-1; 7 bases map to TRBD1. The CDR3 loop spans 17 amino acids. Germline V gene sequence: CDR1 LGHDT, CDR2 YNNKEL (reference sequence). The junction had 7 bases not matched to a gene; V was cut back by 2 bases and J by 0 bases. CDR3 sequence: CASSQRGTANSYNEQFF. The CDR3 nucleotides are TGTGCCAGCAGCCAAAGAGGGACAGCCAACTCCTACAATGAGCAGTTCTTC.

This clonotype was observed a handful of times. The rearrangement links TRBV14 to TRBJ2-1; D perhaps matches TRBD1 (5 bases). Germline V gene lookup returns CDR1 SGHDN and CDR2 FVKESK. This CDR3 has 15 residues. Trimming pared 4 bases from V and 2 bases from J, leaving 12 bases between. The DNA for the CDR3 is TGTGCCAGCAGCCCAAAGGGGTTTCCCTACAATGAGCAGTTCTTC. This codes for CASSPKGFPYNEQFF.

The chain has TRBV3-1 and TRBJ2-3; 7 nucleotides match TRBD2. The CDR3 contains 18 residues. Trimming at V came to 0 bases and at J to 0 bases, leaving 9 bases not matched to a gene. Germline V gene data show CDR1 as LGHDT and CDR2 as YNNKEL (reference sequence). The CDR3: CASSQDRTRSSSTDTQYF. CDR3 in DNA: TGTGCCAGCAGCCAAGATCGGACTAGATCCTCTAGCACAGATACGCAGTATTTT.

The genes are TRBV24-1 and TRBJ2-3; 12 nucleotides line up with TRBD2. The CDR3 extends over 17 amino acids. With 0 bases clipped from V and 3 bases from J, the junction kept 3 bases outside the gene matches. Germline V CDR1 and CDR2: KGHDR, SFDVKD. The CDR3 coding sequence is TGTGCCACCAGTGATTTGCCGACTAGCGGGAGTACAGATACGCAGTATTTT. Amino acid sequence: CATSDLPTSGSTDTQYF.

The CDR3 sequence is CASSLRGGGYTF. For the CDR3, the DNA is TGTGCCAGCAGTTTGAGGGGAGGTGGCTACACCTTC. The chain employs TRBV12-3 or TRBV12-4 and TRBJ1-2, with a weak D call TRBD1 (5 bases). This CDR3 comprises 12 residues. The V gene lost 3 bases and the J gene lost 7 bases, with 9 bases spanning the gap.

The rearrangement links TRBV27 to TRBJ1-1, with D perhaps TRBD1 (6 bases). The length of the CDR3 is 16 residues. Looked up from germline, CDR1 is MNHEY and CDR2 is SMNVEV (reference sequence). The germline V and J ends were trimmed by 8 bases and 1 base, with 20 bases remaining between them. The CDR3 DNA follows: TGTGCCAGCCACCGGGACAACTACTCACGGAACACTGAAGCTTTCTTT. Amino acid sequence: CASHRDNYSRNTEAFF.

The genes are TRBV5-1 and TRBJ1-1; D unclear. Germline CDR1 reads SGHRS; CDR2 reads YFSETQ. The V end was cut by 4 bases, the J end by 5 bases, with 12 bases between. The CDR3 is 13 amino acids. For the CDR3, the DNA is TGCGCCAGCAGCGTCTCGGATGGAACTGAAGCTTTCTTT. Protein: CASSVSDGTEAFF.

The rearrangement uses TRBV9 and TRBJ1-6; TRBD1 agrees at 7 bases. Germline CDR1 and CDR2: SGDLS and YYNGEE. The CDR3 spans 16 residues. The V and J ends lost 1 base and 5 bases, in that order; junction bases with no gene match: 6. DNA of the CDR3: TGTGCCAGCAGCGTACGAGACAGGGCCGATAATTCACCCCTCCACTTT. Protein sequence: CASSVRDRADNSPLHF.

This clonotype was seen a few times. V gene TRBV28 combines with J gene TRBJ2-1, with TRBD1 matching over 10 bases. This CDR3 has 17 amino acids. Unmatched junction bases numbered 12, after V lost 6 bases and J lost 4 bases. Per germline, CDR1 MDHEN and CDR2 SYDVKM. CDR3 DNA sequence: TGTGCCAGCAGCCTTGACCAGGACAGGGGGAGATACAATGAGCAGTTCTTC. Protein sequence: CASSLDQDRGRYNEQFF.

The chain couples TRBV28 to TRBJ1-1; D is possibly TRBD1 (5 bases). This CDR3 contains 18 residues. V dropped 2 bases and J dropped 1 base, with 20 bases sitting between them. Germline V gene lookup returns CDR1 MDHEN and CDR2 SYDVKM. The chain's CDR3 is CASSLARRGATRNTEAFF. The CDR3, as DNA: TGTGCCAGCAGTTTAGCAAGGAGAGGGGCGACGAGGAACACTGAAGCTTTCTTT.

This clonotype appeared a few times. The chain couples TRBV5-1 to TRBJ1-1; D remains ambiguous. The CDR3 sequence is 13 residues long. V was pared by 0 bases and J by 5 bases, with 8 bases between. Germline CDR1 is SGHRS and CDR2 is YFSETQ. CDR3 sequence reads: CASSLVARTEAFF. In DNA, the CDR3 is TGCGCCAGCAGCTTGGTGGCGAGAACTGAAGCTTTCTTT.

The table lists this clonotype with a few counts. V and J are TRBV12-3 or TRBV12-4 and TRBJ1-5; possibly TRBD1 for D (6 bases). V lost 5 bases to trimming and J lost 4 bases, with 12 bases between them. The CDR3 is 14 residues long. CDR3 coding DNA: TGTGCCAGCAGTCCCGGACAGACTAATCAGCCCCAGCATTTT. Translating gives CASSPGQTNQPQHF.

V is TRBV28 and J is TRBJ1-4; 8 nucleotides line up with TRBD1. The CDR3 consists of 15 residues. The V segment lost 1 base and the J segment 4 bases; nucleotides outside the gene matches: 2. The germline gives CDR1 MDHEN, CDR2 SYDVKM. CDR3 DNA: TGTGCCAGCAGTTTATTGACAGGGGATAATGAAAAACTGTTTTTT. Translating it yields CASSLLTGDNEKLFF.

The chain couples TRBV12-3 or TRBV12-4 to TRBJ1-1, with unresolved D. CDR3 length: 14 residues. Trimming pared 1 base from V and 3 bases from J, leaving 9 bases between. This chain's CDR3 is CASSLDFLDTEAFF. DNA of the CDR3: TGTGCCAGCAGTTTAGATTTTCTAGACACTGAAGCTTTCTTT.

The rearrangement links TRBV12-3 or TRBV12-4 to TRBJ2-7; TRBD1 matches 7 bases. The CDR3 runs to 16 residues. The junction had 10 bases not matched to a gene; V was cut back by 5 bases and J by 0 bases. The CDR3 DNA is TGTGCCAGCAGTCCAGCCGGACAGGCTCGCTCCTACGAGCAGTACTTC. Translating it yields CASSPAGQARSYEQYF.

The chain joins TRBV20-1 to TRBJ2-1, with 13 positions matching TRBD2. Germline lookup yields CDR1 DFQATT and CDR2 SNEGSKA (reference sequence). The CDR3 loop spans 13 amino acids. The J segment lost 10 bases and the V segment lost 6 bases, leaving 6 bases of the junction unmatched. Written as DNA, the CDR3 is TGCAGTGCAGCGGGACTAGCGGGAAGCGAGCAGTTCTTC. It encodes CSAAGLAGSEQFF.

This clonotype was counted between two and nine times. J is TRBJ1-2 and V is TRBV12-3 or TRBV12-4, with 7 bases fitting TRBD1. CDR3 length: 13 amino acids. Trimming at V came to 6 bases and at J to 2 bases, leaving 3 bases not matched to a gene. CDR3 loop: CASRTTGNYGYTF. As DNA, the CDR3 is TGTGCCAGCAGAACGACAGGGAACTATGGCTACACCTTC.

CDR3 DNA: TGTGCCAGCAGTGAGTCCTCCTACGAGCAGTACGTC. This translates into CASSESSYEQYV. J is TRBJ2-7 and V is TRBV2; no clear D. Between the trimmed V and J ends, which lost 3 bases and 0 bases, there was a span of 3 bases. CDR1 and CDR2 from the germline V gene are SNHLY and FYNNEI. CDR3 length equals 12 residues.

This clonotype showed up many times. This sequence joins TRBV2 and TRBJ2-2, with unresolved D. Germline CDR1 is SNHLY and CDR2 is FYNNEI. The V gene lost 8 bases and the J gene lost 5 bases, with 6 bases spanning the gap. The CDR3 has 11 amino acids. CDR3 loop: CASRGTGELFF. In nucleotides, the CDR3 is TGTGCCAGCCGCGGTACCGGGGAGCTGTTTTTT.

The chain carries TRBV20-1 and TRBJ1-2; no reliable D call. This CDR3 is 13 amino acids long. Germline CDR1 and CDR2: DFQATT and SNEGSKA (reference sequence). V was pared by 0 bases and J by 7 bases, with 12 bases between. The CDR3 sequence: CSAREKEVGGYTF. The CDR3 DNA reads TGCAGTGCTAGAGAAAAGGAAGTCGGTGGCTACACCTTC.

The V call is TRBV12-3 or TRBV12-4, the J call TRBJ2-7; 11 nucleotides line up with TRBD1. The CDR3 is 17 amino acids. The trim removed 5 bases at V and 3 bases at J, leaving 12 bases unmatched. The CDR3 region has the DNA TGTGCCAGCAGTCTCCGAGGACCCGGGACAGGGGGCTACGAGCAGTACTTC. As protein: CASSLRGPGTGGYEQYF.